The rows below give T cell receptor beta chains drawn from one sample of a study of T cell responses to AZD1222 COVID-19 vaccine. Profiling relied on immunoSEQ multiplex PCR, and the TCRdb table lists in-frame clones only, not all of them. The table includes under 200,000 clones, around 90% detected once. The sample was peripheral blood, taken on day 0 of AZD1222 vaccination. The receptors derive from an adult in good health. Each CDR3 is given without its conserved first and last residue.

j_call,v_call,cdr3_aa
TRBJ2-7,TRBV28,ASSDTSGGVYEQY
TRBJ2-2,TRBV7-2,ASSPWSGGNGELF
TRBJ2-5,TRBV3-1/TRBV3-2,ASSRVRGSQETQY
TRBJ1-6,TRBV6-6,ASSYSGAYNSPLH
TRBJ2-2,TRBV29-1,SVEKATNTGELF
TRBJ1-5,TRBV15,ATSRDLVGGQPQH
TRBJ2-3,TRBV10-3,AISYADTQY
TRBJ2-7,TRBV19,ASSIKGTFYEQY
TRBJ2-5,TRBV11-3,ASSRGLAGGIQETQY
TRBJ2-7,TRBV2,ASSEVTSGGSEQY
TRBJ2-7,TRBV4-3,ASSQDFTSSEQY
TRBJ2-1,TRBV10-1,ASSGDLYNEQF
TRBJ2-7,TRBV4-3,ASSQDRYSYEQY
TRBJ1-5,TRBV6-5,ASSPTGHRNQPQH
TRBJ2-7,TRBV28,ASSPHGGVSYEQY
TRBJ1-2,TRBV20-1,SARDLYGYT
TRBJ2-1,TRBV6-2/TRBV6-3,ASSRGGAGVSYNEQF
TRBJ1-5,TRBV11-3,AKRGQGEGSNQPQH
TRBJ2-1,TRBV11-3,ASSPAGTSSYNEQF
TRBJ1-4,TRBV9,ASSYDSTNEKLF
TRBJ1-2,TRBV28,ASSLGARYGYT
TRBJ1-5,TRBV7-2,ASSLDSGANQPQH
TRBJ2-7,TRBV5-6,ASSGIRDNPYEQY